This TCR beta chain derives from a study of T-cell memory formation after mild COVID-19. Study information: TCR clusters were mostly confined to one donor each.

V dropped 7 bases and J dropped 7 bases, with 7 bases sitting between them. Germline V lookup: CDR1 SQVTM, CDR2 ANQGSEA. The CDR3 is 10 amino acids. In this sample, this clonotype turned up a few times. Its antigen remains unknown. Barcoded TCR alpha and TCR beta cDNA libraries with UMIs came from 5'RACE using constant-segment primers. MiXCR, run by TCRdb on the 5' RACE reads, gives a single entry per CDR3 protein. Among 310,000 or so distinct CDR3 sequences listed, roughly 15% were seen once. Study-wide findings and caveats: Some clones that responded were present in memory (sampled pre-infection), which suggests cross-reactive memory joined.

Specimen: PBMCs or a T cell subset sorted from them (not recorded which). The receptor comes from a man aged 18 to 30 who had mild COVID-19 (a few samples of this study predate the infection). Cell type and time point are not known. The chain uses TRBV29-1 and TRBJ2-2; D is unclear. The CDR3 reads CSAHNGELFF. CDR3 nucleotides: TGCAGCGCTCATAACGGGGAGCTGTTTTTT.